One T cell receptor (beta chain) is described in this entry. Its antigen is currently not known. Base-call qualities are not available, and no considerably larger clone is one nucleotide away. The protocol used for the library was the immunoSEQ multiplex PCR assay. TCRdb retrieved this table from immuneACCESS and kept in-frame rearrangements only. Not all clones are present; in checked studies, unresolved V genes account for under half, and no reason is known for the remainder. This sample holds 30,000 to 40,000 clones; 92% were observed only once. The ten largest clones add up to less than 0.9% of the sample. Trimming at the junction amounts to 4 bases on V and 1 base on J, and the germline ends lie 13 bases apart. The germline V gene (reference sequence) yields SGHAT for CDR1 and FQDESV for CDR2. Inclusive of the bounding cysteine and phenylalanine, the CDR3 is 15 residues long. Only the CDR3 region is kept as DNA, spanning 45 bases read in frame from base 1.

The sample comes from a study of T cell changes during pregnancy in multiple sclerosis (dated by TCRdb to about 2019). For the study in its entirety: Changes in the T cell repertoire over the course of pregnancy were examined in this study in women with multiple sclerosis.

The specimen was CD4+ T cells from peripheral blood mononuclear cells, collected in the third trimester of pregnancy. This sequence was found in a female donor with multiple sclerosis, enrolled in a pregnancy study. The chain is made from TRBV11-1 and TRBJ2-5, with no confidently assigned D gene. The sequenced DNA is TGTGCCAGCAGCTCCCAGCTTAGCATCCAAGAGACCCAGTACTTC. Its protein reads: CASSSQLSIQETQYF.